Shown below are 11 T cell receptor beta chains from a single sample sequenced in a study of blood T cells in healthy people across ages. A sample-barcoded 5' primer and a J-beta primer mix were used in a second PCR of roughly 6 to 11 cycles. Each CDR3 protein is one row after TCRdb ran MiXCR on the 5' RACE reads. The data contain fewer than 1,000,000 distinct CDR3 sequences, under 45% of them singletons. Sequencing was done on a sample of blood. These receptor sequences come from a man aged 60-69 years in good health.

The chain uses TRBV5-1 and TRBJ2-1; D call uncertain. Germline-derived CDR1 and CDR2 are SGHRS and YFSETQ. This CDR3 is built from 16 residues. Trimming took 0 bases from V and 2 from J, leaving 12 bases between them. The CDR3 DNA reads as TGCGCCAGCAGCTTGGAGGTAGGTTCCACCTACAATGAGCAGTTCTTC. Its protein product is CASSLEVGSTYNEQFF.

About this clonotype itself: The junction departs from the called germline gene at one end, perhaps through a read error. The V and J genes are TRBV6-2 or TRBV6-3 and TRBJ2-1; D gene uncertain. Germline assignment: CDR1 MNHEY and CDR2 SVGEGT. CDR3 length equals 14 residues. The CDR3 DNA follows: TGTACCAGCAGGCCCGATCCGAACTACAATGAGCAGTTCTTC. Translating gives CTSRPDPNYNEQFF.

This chain uses TRBV7-9 with TRBJ1-6, with 8 bases matching TRBD1. This CDR3 comprises 16 residues. Germline V CDR1 and CDR2: SEHNR, FQNEAQ (reference sequence). V trimming: 4 bases; J trimming: 4 bases; junction bases outside the gene matches: 6. The CDR3 is CASSSTGATYNSPLHF. CDR3 nucleotide sequence: TGTGCCAGCAGCTCGACAGGGGCCACATATAATTCACCCCTCCACTTT.

This clonotype was picked up one time. The chain employs TRBV5-1 and TRBJ1-1, with D unresolved. Germline CDR1 SGHRS, CDR2 YFSETQ. The V and J ends lost 6 bases and 0 bases respectively, with 15 bases between them. The CDR3 is 15 residues long. DNA of the CDR3: TGCGCCAGCACCGACCCACGGAGTTTGAACACTGAAGCTTTCTTT. This translates into CASTDPRSLNTEAFF.

J is TRBJ2-5 and V is TRBV12-5; 9 bases line up with TRBD1. From germline, CDR1 is LGHNT and CDR2 FRNRAP. CDR3 length equals 16 residues. After removal of 1 base from V and 2 bases from J, the junction contained 5 bases not matched to a gene. CDR3 loop: CASGLASGQGQETQYF. CDR3 in DNA: TGTGCTAGTGGTTTGGCCTCGGGACAGGGTCAAGAGACCCAGTACTTC.

This rearrangement joins TRBV12-3 or TRBV12-4 to TRBJ2-4, with 7 bases aligning to TRBD2. The J call is in doubt because the DNA end fits TRBJ2-7 better. The CDR3 has 13 residues. The CDR3 region is CASGDYLSYEQYF. The CDR3 DNA reads as TGTGCCAGCGGGGACTATCTTTCCTACGAGCAGTACTTC.

J is TRBJ2-4 and V is TRBV27; 7 positions match TRBD1. The J call may be wrong; the DNA end is better matched by TRBJ2-7. CDR3 length: 15 amino acids. The germline CDR1 and CDR2 sequences are MNHEY and SMNVEV (reference sequence). CDR3 nucleotides: TGTGCCAGCAGTTTACGACAGGGAATCGGGCACGAGCAGTACTTC. Its translation: CASSLRQGIGHEQYF.

This clonotype has more than one count but fewer than ten. The rearrangement uses TRBV12-3 or TRBV12-4 and TRBJ2-5; 9 bases are a match to TRBD2. The J call is doubtful: the DNA matches TRBJ2-7 better. The CDR3 contains 15 residues. The CDR3 bases are TGTGCCAGCAGTTTAGTGGTAGCGGGGGTCTACGAGCAGTACTTC. Translating gives CASSLVVAGVYEQYF.

The chain recombines TRBV12-3 or TRBV12-4 with TRBJ2-3; 8 bases align to TRBD2. The CDR3 contains 18 residues. Trimming removed 3 bases from V and 3 bases from J; junction bases left unmatched: 14. The CDR3 coding sequence is TGTGCCAGCAGTTTGTCCGTCTCGGCGGGGGGCTTGACAGATACGCAGTATTTT. This gives the protein CASSLSVSAGGLTDTQYF.

This clonotype was found once. This clone may be a read error of a much larger clone one base away. This sequence joins TRBV7-2 and TRBJ2-3; tentatively, D is TRBD1 (5 bases). Germline CDR1 and CDR2: SGHTA and FQGNSA. Trimming took off 5 bases at V and 0 bases at J, with 18 bases between the two ends. This CDR3 has 17 amino acids. CDR3 protein: CASSRRTSQLSTDTQYF. The CDR3 DNA sequence: TGTGCCAGCAGCCGACGGACAAGCCAACTGAGCACAGATACGCAGTATTTT.

This clonotype came up a few times. V and J are TRBV2 and TRBJ1-2; 9 positions agree with TRBD1. The V gene end was trimmed by 5 bases and the J gene end by 2 bases; junction bases not matched to a gene: 3. Germline V lookup: CDR1 SNHLY, CDR2 FYNNEI. This CDR3 has 14 residues. The CDR3 spells CASSYDRGNYGYTF. DNA of the CDR3: TGTGCCAGCAGTTATGACAGGGGGAACTATGGCTACACCTTC.